This T cell receptor beta chain was documented in a study of shared clonotypes between healthy human individuals. TCRdb's table, derived via immunoSEQ multiplex PCR, lists solely in-frame clones and lacks some. This sample has approximately 2.1 million clones, with just over 90% found just once. This CDR3 has 16 residues. Losses at the gene ends were 5 bases for V and 1 base for J; bases not matched to a gene: 7. Germline-derived CDR1 and CDR2 are MDHEN and SYDVKM. Only Caucasian adults living in Nashville, Tennessee served as donors. Material for sequencing was naive CD4+ T cells from PBMCs. Subset described: CD45RA+ positively selected. This sequence originates from a man in his late teens or twenties in good health. Some clones in this sample may be carry-over from other donors' samples. This chain connects TRBV28 to TRBJ2-7; 11 bases map to TRBD2. The CDR3 protein is CASSGPGTSGSYEQYF. In nucleotides, the CDR3 is TGTGCCAGCAGTGGACCCGGGACTAGCGGATCCTACGAGCAGTACTTC.